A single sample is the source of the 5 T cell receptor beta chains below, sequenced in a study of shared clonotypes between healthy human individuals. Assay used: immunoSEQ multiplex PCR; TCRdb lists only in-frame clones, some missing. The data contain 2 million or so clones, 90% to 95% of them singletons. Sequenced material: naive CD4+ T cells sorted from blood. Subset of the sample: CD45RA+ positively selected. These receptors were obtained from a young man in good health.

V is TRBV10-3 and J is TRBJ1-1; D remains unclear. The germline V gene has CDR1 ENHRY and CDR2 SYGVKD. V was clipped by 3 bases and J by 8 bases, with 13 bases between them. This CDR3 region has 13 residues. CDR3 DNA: TGTGCCATCAGTGATTTCGACTGGACCGAAGCTTTCTTT. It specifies CAISDFDWTEAFF.

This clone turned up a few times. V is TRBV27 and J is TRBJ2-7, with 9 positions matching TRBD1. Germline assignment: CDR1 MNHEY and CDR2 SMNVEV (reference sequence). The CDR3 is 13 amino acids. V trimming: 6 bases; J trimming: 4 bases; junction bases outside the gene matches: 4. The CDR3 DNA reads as TGTGCCAGCAGCAGACAGGGGGAGTACGAGCAGTACTTC. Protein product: CASSRQGEYEQYF.

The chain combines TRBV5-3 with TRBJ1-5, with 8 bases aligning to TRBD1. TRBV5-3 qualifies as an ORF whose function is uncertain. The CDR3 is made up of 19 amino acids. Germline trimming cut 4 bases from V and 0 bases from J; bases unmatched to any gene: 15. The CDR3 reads CARSIDRGPTRYSNQPQHF. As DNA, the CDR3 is TGTGCCAGAAGCATAGACAGGGGCCCGACTAGATATAGCAATCAGCCCCAGCATTTT.

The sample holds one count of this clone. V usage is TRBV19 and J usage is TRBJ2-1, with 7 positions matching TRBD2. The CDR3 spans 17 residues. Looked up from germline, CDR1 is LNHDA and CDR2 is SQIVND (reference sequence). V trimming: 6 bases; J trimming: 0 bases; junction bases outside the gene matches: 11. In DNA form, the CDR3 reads TGTGCCAGTAGGACTGAAGGCGGGACTAACTCCTACAATGAGCAGTTCTTC. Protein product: CASRTEGGTNSYNEQFF.

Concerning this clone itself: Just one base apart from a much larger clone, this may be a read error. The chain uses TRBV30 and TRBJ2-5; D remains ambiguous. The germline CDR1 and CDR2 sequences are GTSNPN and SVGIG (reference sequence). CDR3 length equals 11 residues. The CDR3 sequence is CACRPQGTQYF. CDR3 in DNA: TGTGCCTGTCGGCCACAAGGGACCCAGTACTTC.